The rows below give T cell receptor beta chains drawn from one sample of a study of cytotoxic CD8 clonotypes in ibrutinib-treated CLL. The method was immunoSEQ multiplex PCR; TCRdb's version includes in-frame clones alone and lacks a portion of them. The profile shows 100,000 to 150,000 clones, roughly 85% of them singletons. The material was PBMCs, obtained after 24 months of ibrutinib treatment. Receptors originate from a human donor with chronic lymphocytic leukemia. CDR3s include the opening cysteine and the closing phenylalanine or tryptophan. Fields, in order: CDR3 length, V gene, clone size, J gene, D gene, CDR3 protein, CDR3 DNA. D genes are given only for firm matches. Size tells how often a clone was seen (once, few, many) or the class of an expanded clone, and some rows leave it out.

cdr3_length: 15; v_call: TRBV28; clone_size: NA; j_call: TRBJ2-1; d_call: TRBD1; cdr3_aa: CASSPLGGLRDEQFF; cdr3_nt: TGTGCCAGCAGTCCGTTAGGGGGCCTTAGGGATGAGCAGTTCTTC
cdr3_length: 16; v_call: TRBV11-2; clone_size: NA; j_call: TRBJ1-1; d_call: NA; cdr3_aa: CASSLLRGGQNTEAFF; cdr3_nt: TGTGCCAGCAGCTTACTTCGTGGGGGACAGAACACTGAAGCTTTCTTT
cdr3_length: 15; v_call: TRBV9; clone_size: few; j_call: TRBJ2-2; d_call: NA; cdr3_aa: CASSVGGLGYGELFF; cdr3_nt: TGTGCCAGCAGCGTAGGGGGCCTAGGATACGGGGAGCTGTTTTTT
cdr3_length: 18; v_call: TRBV2; clone_size: NA; j_call: TRBJ2-3; d_call: NA; cdr3_aa: CASSEWLFLDSRSDTQYF; cdr3_nt: TGTGCCAGCAGTGAATGGCTTTTTTTGGACAGTAGGTCAGATACGCAGTATTTT
cdr3_length: 16; v_call: TRBV10-3; clone_size: NA; j_call: TRBJ2-1; d_call: NA; cdr3_aa: CAISGGISHTYNEQFF; cdr3_nt: TGTGCCATAAGTGGGGGGATTAGTCATACCTACAATGAGCAGTTCTTC
cdr3_length: 13; v_call: TRBV18; clone_size: NA; j_call: TRBJ2-2; d_call: NA; cdr3_aa: CASSPLTSGELFF; cdr3_nt: TGTGCCAGCTCACCACTCACCTCCGGGGAGCTGTTTTTT
cdr3_length: 16; v_call: TRBV18; clone_size: NA; j_call: TRBJ1-1; d_call: TRBD1; cdr3_aa: CASSPYGAGGNTEAFF; cdr3_nt: TGTGCCAGCTCACCATACGGGGCAGGGGGGAACACTGAAGCTTTCTTT
cdr3_length: 15; v_call: TRBV28; clone_size: NA; j_call: TRBJ1-5; d_call: NA; cdr3_aa: CASSFVVGSNQPQHF; cdr3_nt: TGTGCCAGCAGTTTTGTGGTAGGGAGCAATCAGCCCCAGCATTTT
cdr3_length: 12; v_call: TRBV11-1; clone_size: NA; j_call: TRBJ2-7; d_call: TRBD1; cdr3_aa: CASSTDRVEQYF; cdr3_nt: TGTGCCAGCAGCACCGACAGGGTCGAGCAGTACTTC
cdr3_length: 16; v_call: TRBV14; clone_size: NA; j_call: TRBJ1-1; d_call: TRBD1; cdr3_aa: CASSQTGDRGATEAFF; cdr3_nt: TGTGCCAGCAGCCAGACCGGGGACAGGGGGGCCACTGAAGCTTTCTTT
cdr3_length: 17; v_call: TRBV27; clone_size: NA; j_call: TRBJ2-1; d_call: TRBD2; cdr3_aa: CASSWWTGTSGNNEQFF; cdr3_nt: TGTGCCAGCAGCTGGTGGACAGGCACTAGCGGGAACAATGAGCAGTTCTTC
cdr3_length: 15; v_call: TRBV28; clone_size: NA; j_call: TRBJ2-7; d_call: NA; cdr3_aa: CASSLTLVYSYEQYF; cdr3_nt: TGTGCCAGCAGTTTAACCCTAGTCTATTCCTACGAGCAGTACTTC
cdr3_length: 18; v_call: TRBV7-9; clone_size: NA; j_call: TRBJ1-3; d_call: TRBD1; cdr3_aa: CASSLSSVQGAAGNTIYF; cdr3_nt: TGTGCCAGCAGCTTAAGTTCAGTACAGGGGGCAGCTGGAAACACCATATATTTT
cdr3_length: 15; v_call: TRBV18; clone_size: once; j_call: TRBJ2-7; d_call: TRBD1; cdr3_aa: CASSSTGSGSYEQYF; cdr3_nt: TGTGCCAGCTCGTCGACAGGGAGCGGATCCTACGAGCAGTACTTC
cdr3_length: 13; v_call: TRBV25-1; clone_size: NA; j_call: TRBJ2-5; d_call: NA; cdr3_aa: CASSVWGQETQYF; cdr3_nt: TGTGCCAGCAGTGTATGGGGCCAAGAGACCCAGTACTTC
cdr3_length: 17; v_call: TRBV7-2; clone_size: NA; j_call: TRBJ2-5; d_call: NA; cdr3_aa: CASSPQLGSRYQETQYF; cdr3_nt: TGTGCCAGCAGCCCCCAGCTAGGCTCGAGGTATCAAGAGACCCAGTACTTC
cdr3_length: 13; v_call: TRBV27; clone_size: NA; j_call: TRBJ2-7; d_call: TRBD1; cdr3_aa: CASSRDSSYEQYF; cdr3_nt: TGTGCCAGCAGTCGGGACAGCTCCTACGAGCAGTACTTC
cdr3_length: 13; v_call: TRBV27; clone_size: NA; j_call: TRBJ1-5; d_call: NA; cdr3_aa: CASSTSGVQPQHF; cdr3_nt: TGTGCCAGCAGTACCTCAGGGGTTCAGCCCCAGCATTTT
cdr3_length: 17; v_call: TRBV12-5; clone_size: once; j_call: TRBJ2-2; d_call: TRBD2; cdr3_aa: CASGLGRDSGGTGELFF; cdr3_nt: TGTGCTAGTGGTTTGGGGCGGGACTCGGGGGGCACCGGGGAGCTGTTTTTT
cdr3_length: 15; v_call: TRBV28; clone_size: NA; j_call: TRBJ2-3; d_call: TRBD2; cdr3_aa: CASSLTGTSSDTQYF; cdr3_nt: TGTGCCAGCAGTTTAACCGGGACTAGCTCAGATACGCAGTATTTT
cdr3_length: 15; v_call: TRBV6-5; clone_size: NA; j_call: TRBJ2-3; d_call: NA; cdr3_aa: CASSYRDLSTDTQYF; cdr3_nt: TGTGCCAGCAGTTACCGGGACTTAAGCACAGATACGCAGTATTTT
cdr3_length: 13; v_call: TRBV6-5; clone_size: once; j_call: TRBJ1-5; d_call: NA; cdr3_aa: CASSGEFNQPQHF; cdr3_nt: TGTGCCAGCAGTGGGGAATTCAATCAGCCCCAGCATTTT
cdr3_length: 15; v_call: TRBV7-2; clone_size: once; j_call: TRBJ2-5; d_call: NA; cdr3_aa: CASSLSGGEQETQYF; cdr3_nt: TGTGCCAGCAGCTTAAGCGGCGGGGAACAAGAGACCCAGTACTTC
cdr3_length: 13; v_call: TRBV7-9; clone_size: NA; j_call: TRBJ1-2; d_call: NA; cdr3_aa: CASSLEVPDGYTF; cdr3_nt: TGTGCCAGCAGCTTAGAAGTGCCGGATGGCTACACCTTC
cdr3_length: 14; v_call: TRBV18; clone_size: few; j_call: TRBJ1-5; d_call: NA; cdr3_aa: CASSLGGAYQPQHF; cdr3_nt: TGTGCCAGCTCCCTCGGAGGTGCCTATCAGCCCCAGCATTTT
cdr3_length: 15; v_call: TRBV4-1; clone_size: many; j_call: TRBJ2-2; d_call: TRBD1; cdr3_aa: CASSQGQHSTGELFF; cdr3_nt: TGCGCCAGCAGCCAGGGACAGCATAGCACCGGGGAGCTGTTTTTT
cdr3_length: 13; v_call: TRBV7-8; clone_size: few; j_call: TRBJ1-1; d_call: NA; cdr3_aa: CASSLVETLEAFF; cdr3_nt: TGTGCCAGCAGCTTAGTAGAGACACTTGAAGCTTTCTTT
cdr3_length: 13; v_call: TRBV5-4; clone_size: NA; j_call: TRBJ1-2; d_call: NA; cdr3_aa: CASSPDRGYGYTF; cdr3_nt: TGTGCCAGCAGCCCCGACCGGGGGTATGGCTACACCTTC
cdr3_length: 14; v_call: TRBV7-2; clone_size: NA; j_call: TRBJ2-7; d_call: NA; cdr3_aa: CASSFRFLAYEQYF; cdr3_nt: TGTGCCAGCAGCTTTCGCTTTCTAGCCTACGAGCAGTACTTC
cdr3_length: 14; v_call: TRBV7-2; clone_size: NA; j_call: TRBJ1-1; d_call: NA; cdr3_aa: CASSSTTDGTEAFF; cdr3_nt: TGTGCCAGCAGCTCAACGACCGACGGCACTGAAGCTTTCTTT
cdr3_length: 14; v_call: TRBV6-1; clone_size: NA; j_call: TRBJ2-1; d_call: TRBD1; cdr3_aa: CASSETGGYNEQFF; cdr3_nt: TGTGCCAGCAGTGAGACAGGGGGCTACAATGAGCAGTTCTTC
cdr3_length: 13; v_call: TRBV28; clone_size: NA; j_call: TRBJ1-1; d_call: NA; cdr3_aa: CASSLGMVTEAFF; cdr3_nt: TGTGCCAGCAGTTTAGGTATGGTGACTGAAGCTTTCTTT
cdr3_length: 14; v_call: TRBV7-2; clone_size: NA; j_call: TRBJ2-2; d_call: NA; cdr3_aa: CASSLSPNTGELFF; cdr3_nt: TGTGCCAGCAGCTTAAGCCCAAACACCGGGGAGCTGTTTTTT
cdr3_length: 14; v_call: TRBV11-1; clone_size: NA; j_call: TRBJ1-1; d_call: TRBD1; cdr3_aa: CASRGQGANTEAFF; cdr3_nt: TGTGCCAGCAGGGGACAGGGGGCGAACACTGAAGCTTTCTTT
cdr3_length: 12; v_call: TRBV5-4; clone_size: NA; j_call: TRBJ2-3; d_call: NA; cdr3_aa: CASSFGGDTQYF; cdr3_nt: TGTGCCAGCAGCTTCGGTGGAGATACGCAGTATTTT
cdr3_length: 15; v_call: TRBV4-1; clone_size: NA; j_call: TRBJ2-4; d_call: NA; cdr3_aa: CASSQVPGAVDIQYF; cdr3_nt: TGCGCCAGCAGCCAAGTGCCAGGAGCGGTGGACATTCAGTACTTC
cdr3_length: 13; v_call: TRBV30; clone_size: NA; j_call: TRBJ1-1; d_call: TRBD1; cdr3_aa: CAWSVQGGRPAFF; cdr3_nt: TGTGCCTGGAGTGTACAGGGGGGGCGGCCAGCTTTCTTT
cdr3_length: 15; v_call: TRBV12-5; clone_size: NA; j_call: TRBJ2-6; d_call: NA; cdr3_aa: CASGLRQTGANVLTF; cdr3_nt: TGTGCTAGTGGTTTGCGGCAGACTGGGGCCAACGTCCTGACTTTC
cdr3_length: 12; v_call: TRBV6-5; clone_size: NA; j_call: TRBJ2-1; d_call: NA; cdr3_aa: CAVSRDNHEQFF; cdr3_nt: TGTGCCGTTAGCCGGGACAACCATGAGCAGTTCTTC
cdr3_length: 15; v_call: TRBV4-1; clone_size: NA; j_call: TRBJ2-1; d_call: TRBD1; cdr3_aa: CASSHLRTGGDEQFF; cdr3_nt: TGCGCCAGCAGCCATTTAAGGACAGGGGGCGATGAGCAGTTCTTC
cdr3_length: 15; v_call: TRBV2; clone_size: NA; j_call: TRBJ2-3; d_call: TRBD2; cdr3_aa: CASSGRSGGQDTQYF; cdr3_nt: TGTGCCAGCAGTGGCCGCAGCGGGGGGCAAGATACGCAGTATTTT
cdr3_length: 16; v_call: TRBV18; clone_size: NA; j_call: TRBJ2-2; d_call: NA; cdr3_aa: CASSPVGPGSTGELFF; cdr3_nt: TGTGCCAGCTCACCCGTCGGGCCCGGGAGCACCGGGGAGCTGTTTTTT
cdr3_length: 15; v_call: TRBV11-2; clone_size: NA; j_call: TRBJ2-7; d_call: TRBD1; cdr3_aa: CASSLSGTGGSEQYF; cdr3_nt: TGTGCCAGCAGCTTATCGGGCACAGGGGGCAGCGAGCAGTACTTC
cdr3_length: 16; v_call: TRBV4-1; clone_size: NA; j_call: TRBJ2-7; d_call: TRBD1; cdr3_aa: CASSQSAGQGRYEQYF; cdr3_nt: TGCGCCAGCAGCCAGTCCGCGGGACAGGGTCGCTACGAGCAGTACTTC
cdr3_length: 14; v_call: TRBV14; clone_size: once; j_call: TRBJ2-5; d_call: TRBD2; cdr3_aa: CASSESTSLETQYF; cdr3_nt: TGTGCCAGCAGCGAATCGACTAGCTTGGAGACCCAGTACTTC
cdr3_length: 16; v_call: TRBV10-3; clone_size: once; j_call: TRBJ2-7; d_call: TRBD2; cdr3_aa: CAISDTGGGSSYEQYF; cdr3_nt: TGTGCCATCAGTGATACCGGCGGGGGTAGCTCCTACGAGCAGTACTTC
cdr3_length: 17; v_call: TRBV11-2; clone_size: NA; j_call: TRBJ1-1; d_call: NA; cdr3_aa: CASSLDRGSASGSEAFF; cdr3_nt: TGTGCCAGCAGCTTAGATCGTGGTAGCGCGTCGGGTTCCGAAGCTTTCTTT
cdr3_length: 14; v_call: TRBV2; clone_size: NA; j_call: TRBJ1-5; d_call: NA; cdr3_aa: CASSEVTPQQPQHF; cdr3_nt: TGTGCCAGCAGTGAGGTGACCCCGCAACAGCCCCAGCATTTT
cdr3_length: 16; v_call: TRBV5-1; clone_size: NA; j_call: TRBJ2-1; d_call: NA; cdr3_aa: CASSPIEVGGYNEQFF; cdr3_nt: TGCGCCAGCAGCCCGATTGAGGTAGGGGGCTACAATGAGCAGTTCTTC
cdr3_length: 12; v_call: TRBV7-2; clone_size: NA; j_call: TRBJ2-1; d_call: NA; cdr3_aa: CASSTRTGEQFF; cdr3_nt: TGTGCCAGCAGCACCCGGACCGGTGAGCAGTTCTTC
cdr3_length: 17; v_call: TRBV19; clone_size: NA; j_call: TRBJ1-1; d_call: TRBD1; cdr3_aa: CASSSSRDRGRNTEAFF; cdr3_nt: TGTGCCAGTAGTTCCTCCCGGGACAGGGGTCGGAACACTGAAGCTTTCTTT
cdr3_length: 15; v_call: TRBV4-3; clone_size: few; j_call: TRBJ2-2; d_call: TRBD1; cdr3_aa: CASSRAQGGTGELFF; cdr3_nt: TGCGCCAGCAGCCGAGCACAGGGGGGCACCGGGGAGCTGTTTTTT